A single sample gave rise to the 27 T cell receptor beta chains below, sequenced in a study of cytomegalovirus exposure and HLA in healthy donors. PCR primers comprised 60 Vbeta and 13 Jbeta primers. Repertoires were generated with immunoSEQ multiplex PCR, while TCRdb's copy carries only in-frame clones and drops some. The sample consists of around 130,000 clones, approximately 84% of them appearing once. The material sequenced was PBMCs. The receptors come from a woman aged 40-49 years in good health and CMV-seronegative.

The chain joins TRBV20-1 to TRBJ1-2; 7 positions agree with TRBD1. V gave up 4 bases and J gave up 8 bases; unmatched junction bases: 4. Per the germline V gene, CDR1 is DFQATT and CDR2 is SNEGSKA (reference sequence). The CDR3 spans 11 residues. The CDR3: CSAIPGQGYTF. For the CDR3, the DNA is TGCAGTGCTATACCGGGACAGGGCTACACCTTC.

The chain combines TRBV5-5 with TRBJ2-2, with 10 positions matching TRBD2. Germline CDR1 and CDR2: SGHKS and YYEKEE (reference sequence). Unmatched junction bases numbered 3, after V lost 0 bases and J lost 4 bases. This CDR3 spans 16 amino acids. The DNA of the CDR3 is TGTGCCAGCAGCTTGGGCCTAGCGGGGGTCACCGGGGAGCTGTTTTTT. This gives the protein CASSLGLAGVTGELFF.

This clone was found a few times. Within the sample, other DNA sequences also encode this same CDR3. The chain uses TRBV27 and TRBJ2-7, with 8 nucleotides matching TRBD2. Germline CDR1 and CDR2: MNHEY and SMNVEV (reference sequence). With V trimmed by 2 bases and J by 2 bases, 5 bases remained unmatched. This CDR3 contains 15 residues. Written as DNA, the CDR3 is TGTGCCAGCAGTTTAACTAGCGGCTCAGCCTACGAGCAGTACTTC. This sequence encodes CASSLTSGSAYEQYF.

J is TRBJ2-3 and V is TRBV19; possibly TRBD2 for D (6 bases). The CDR3 length is 15 residues. Trimming removed 0 bases from V and 3 bases from J, with 10 bases in between. Germline loops: CDR1 LNHDA, CDR2 SQIVND (reference sequence). CDR3 nucleotide sequence: TGTGCCAGTAGTATAGATCCCCGGGGGACAGATACGCAGTATTTT. Its protein is CASSIDPRGTDTQYF.

This chain joins TRBV28 and TRBJ2-5, with 7 bases matching TRBD1. Germline CDR1 is MDHEN and CDR2 is SYDVKM. With V trimmed by 7 bases and J by 2 bases, 10 bases remained unmatched. This CDR3 has 15 amino acids. The CDR3 sequence is CASNPPDRPQETQYF. CDR3 DNA sequence: TGTGCCAGCAACCCCCCGGACAGGCCACAAGAGACCCAGTACTTC.

This chain uses TRBV19 with TRBJ2-1; 12 positions agree with TRBD2. There are 16 residues in the CDR3. The germline CDR1 and CDR2 sequences are LNHDA and SQIVND (reference sequence). With V trimmed by 3 bases and J by 7 bases, 7 bases remained unmatched. The CDR3, as DNA: TGTGCCAGTAGTATTCCGACTAGCGGGAGTGCGAATGAGCAGTTCTTC. Protein: CASSIPTSGSANEQFF.

The chain has TRBV5-1 and TRBJ2-6; 11 nucleotides line up with TRBD1. From germline, CDR1 is SGHRS and CDR2 YFSETQ. With 4 bases clipped from V and 3 bases from J, the junction kept 15 bases outside the gene matches. CDR3 length: 20 residues. Written as DNA, the CDR3 is TGCGCCAGCAGCCCTAGAGGATGGGGACAGGGGGTGATTGGGGCCAACGTCCTGACTTTC. Its translation: CASSPRGWGQGVIGANVLTF.

The V gene is TRBV7-9, the J gene TRBJ2-5; TRBD2 matches 13 bases. With the DNA end fitting TRBJ2-7 better, the J assignment may be wrong. CDR3 length: 15 amino acids. Germline CDR1 and CDR2: SEHNR and FQNEAQ (reference sequence). The CDR3 bases are TGTGCCAGCAGCTTGGGACTAGCGGGGTCCTACGAGCAGTACTTC. Protein sequence: CASSLGLAGSYEQYF.

This clone occurred once. The chain carries TRBV6-6 and TRBJ1-5; possible D gene TRBD1, 5 bases. This CDR3 contains 13 residues. The V end was cut by 6 bases, the J end by 7 bases, with 13 bases between. Per germline, CDR1 MNHNY and CDR2 SVGAGI (reference sequence). For the CDR3, the DNA is TGTGCCAGCAGCCCATCCCAGGGCCAGCCCCAGCATTTT. This codes for CASSPSQGQPQHF.

The chain uses TRBV7-9 and TRBJ2-7; 7 bases line up with TRBD2. CDR3 length: 13 residues. Germline CDR1 reads SEHNR; CDR2 reads FQNEAQ (reference sequence). J was trimmed by 3 bases and V by 10 bases; bases with no gene match: 9. CDR3 nucleotide sequence: TGTGCCACCACGGGGGGACTCAGCTACGAGCAGTACTTC. Its translation is CATTGGLSYEQYF.

The chain is built from TRBV2 and TRBJ2-1; tentatively, D is TRBD2 (6 bases). CDR1 SNHLY and CDR2 FYNNEI come from the germline V gene. The ends were cut back, 3 bases at V and 9 bases at J, with 6 bases in the middle. The CDR3 is made up of 11 amino acids. The CDR3 DNA is TGTGCCAGCAGTGAGGAGGGTGAGCAGTTCTTC. Translating it yields CASSEEGEQFF.

This clone has a single count. CDR3 sequence: CASSNGAGASYEQYF. CDR3 sequence (DNA): TGTGCCAGTAGTAACGGAGCGGGAGCCTCCTACGAGCAGTACTTC. This sequence joins TRBV19 and TRBJ2-7; 8 bases line up with TRBD2. V gave up 4 bases and J gave up 0 bases; unmatched junction bases: 5. The CDR3 covers 15 residues. Germline V gene lookup returns CDR1 LNHDA and CDR2 SQIVND (reference sequence).

The chain couples TRBV5-1 to TRBJ1-6; weak D call: TRBD1 (6 bases). This CDR3 has 17 residues. V lost 3 bases and J 5 bases, leaving 18 bases between the germline ends. CDR1 is SGHRS and CDR2 is YFSETQ in the germline V gene. In DNA form, the CDR3 reads TGCGCCAGCAGCTCGATTCCCCAGGGGCTAGATAATTCACCCCTCCACTTT. Amino acid sequence: CASSSIPQGLDNSPLHF.

This chain connects TRBV2 to TRBJ1-2; D gene uncertain. Trimming cost V 7 bases and J 5 bases, with 17 bases left between them. This CDR3 has 14 amino acids. The germline V gene encodes CDR1 SNHLY and CDR2 FYNNEI. The CDR3 sequence is CASTFPDGIYGYTF. The CDR3 region has the DNA TGTGCCAGCACCTTTCCCGACGGGATATATGGCTACACCTTC. The entire variable domain, with the rest obtained from reference TRBV2 and TRBJ1-2, is as follows: EPEVTQTPSHQVTQMGQEVILRCVPISNHLYFYWYRQILGQKVEFLVSFYNNEISEKSEIFDDQFSVERPDGSNFTLKIRSTKLEDSAMYFCASTFPDGIYGYTFGSGTRLTVV.

This clone was recorded only once. The rearrangement joins TRBV7-2 to TRBJ2-3; 9 nucleotides align to TRBD1. With 5 bases clipped from V and 5 bases from J, the junction kept 5 bases outside the gene matches. CDR1 SGHTA and CDR2 FQGNSA come from the germline V gene. The CDR3 is 14 amino acids. The CDR3 spells CASSPWTGVDTQYF. The CDR3 coding sequence is TGTGCCAGCAGCCCCTGGACAGGGGTAGATACGCAGTATTTT.

The gene calls are TRBV30 and TRBJ1-2, with no clear D. Germline V gene sequence: CDR1 GTSNPN, CDR2 SVGIG (reference sequence). This CDR3 comprises 14 residues. V lost 5 bases to trimming and J lost 5 bases, with 18 bases between them. This CDR3 is CAWDREYGSYGYTF. CDR3 DNA sequence: TGTGCCTGGGACCGGGAGTACGGAAGTTATGGCTACACCTTC.

The chain links TRBV6-6 to TRBJ2-7; 10 bases line up with TRBD1. The CDR3 spans 14 residues. The germline V gene encodes CDR1 MNHNY and CDR2 SVGAGI (reference sequence). V lost 6 bases, J lost 5 bases, and 7 bases stayed unmatched. CDR3 protein: CASSGQGGRDEQYF. For the CDR3, the DNA is TGTGCCAGCAGCGGACAGGGGGGTAGAGACGAGCAGTACTTC.

This chain uses TRBV28 with TRBJ2-2; tentative D call: TRBD2 (6 bases). The CDR3 is 15 residues long. The germline gives CDR1 MDHEN, CDR2 SYDVKM. Trimming shortened V by 3 bases and J by 2 bases, and 10 bases separated the two germline ends. This chain's CDR3 is CASSFGGFNTGELFF. The DNA of the CDR3 is TGTGCCAGCAGTTTTGGGGGGTTCAACACCGGGGAGCTGTTTTTT.

The rearrangement joins TRBV11-1 to TRBJ2-2; 10 bases agree with TRBD2. The V gene end was trimmed by 5 bases and the J gene end by 7 bases; junction bases not matched to a gene: 4. Germline CDR1 reads SGHAT; CDR2 reads FQDESV (reference sequence). This CDR3 region has 14 residues. Here the CDR3 reads CASSLSGGFGELFF. For the CDR3, the DNA is TGTGCCAGCAGCCTTAGCGGGGGGTTCGGGGAGCTGTTTTTT.

In the case of this clone: The same CDR3 is also encoded by other DNA sequences in this sample. The chain joins TRBV29-1 to TRBJ2-5, with TRBD1 matching 8 bases. Germline V gene data show CDR1 as SQVTM and CDR2 as ANQGSEA. After removal of 6 bases from V and 4 bases from J, the junction contained 4 bases not matched to a gene. CDR3 length equals 12 residues. CDR3 DNA: TGCAGCGTCGACAGGGGTCGAGAGACCCAGTACTTC. Its protein product is CSVDRGRETQYF.

The rearrangement links TRBV5-1 to TRBJ2-1, with D possibly TRBD2 on 5 matching bases. Germline V CDR1 and CDR2: SGHRS, YFSETQ. CDR3 length: 15 residues. Trimming pared 2 bases from V and 0 bases from J, leaving 9 bases between. The CDR3 protein is CASSFGESSYNEQFF. CDR3 DNA sequence: TGCGCCAGCAGCTTTGGGGAGAGCTCCTACAATGAGCAGTTCTTC.

The V call is TRBV5-1, the J call TRBJ2-1, with a tentative D call TRBD2 (5 bases). V was cut by 0 bases and J by 0 bases, with 13 bases left in between. Germline assignment: CDR1 SGHRS and CDR2 YFSETQ. This CDR3 region has 17 residues. The CDR3 nucleotides are TGCGCCAGCAGCTTGGTTCCCCCAGGAGGCTCCTACAATGAGCAGTTCTTC. This sequence encodes CASSLVPPGGSYNEQFF.

This sequence joins TRBV28 and TRBJ2-3; the match to TRBD1 covers 11 bases. The germline gives CDR1 MDHEN, CDR2 SYDVKM. This CDR3 contains 17 residues. V was pared by 1 base and J by 9 bases, with 12 bases of the junction left unmatched. The CDR3 here is CASSLFRGQGEIGTQYF. CDR3 coding DNA: TGTGCCAGCAGTTTATTTCGGGGACAGGGGGAAATCGGGACGCAGTATTTT.

This chain links TRBV11-2 with TRBJ1-1; TRBD1 matches 11 bases. With 3 bases clipped from V and 1 base from J, the junction kept 7 bases outside the gene matches. This CDR3 contains 17 residues. Germline-derived CDR1 and CDR2 are SGHAT and FQNNGV. The CDR3 loop is CASSFLPGQGGNTEAFF. DNA of the CDR3: TGTGCCAGCAGCTTCCTCCCGGGACAGGGGGGGAACACTGAAGCTTTCTTT.

The J gene is TRBJ2-1, the V gene TRBV19; 14 nucleotides align to TRBD2. V gave up 4 bases and J gave up 8 bases; unmatched junction bases: 7. CDR3 length: 16 residues. CDR1 is LNHDA and CDR2 is SQIVND in the germline V gene (reference sequence). CDR3 in amino acids: CASSTRLAGGFDEQFF. CDR3 DNA sequence: TGTGCCAGTAGTACCCGACTAGCGGGAGGGTTCGATGAGCAGTTCTTC. Based on the CDR3 plus reference TRBV19 and TRBJ2-1, the full variable domain is DGGITQSPKYLFRKEGQNVTLSCEQNLNHDAMYWYRQDPGQGLRLIYYSQIVNDFQKGDIAEGYSVSREKKESFPLTVTSAQKNPTAFYLCASSTRLAGGFDEQFFGPGTRLTVL.

The chain's CDR3 is CASSELSPTDTQYF. CDR3 nucleotide sequence: TGTGCCAGCAGTGAACTATCCCCCACAGATACGCAGTATTTT. The V and J genes are TRBV2 and TRBJ2-3, with D uncertain. V lost 2 bases and J lost 2, with 8 bases in between. The CDR3 runs 14 residues. The germline CDR1 and CDR2 sequences are SNHLY and FYNNEI.

In this sample, this clone turned up once. The V and J genes are TRBV9 and TRBJ2-7; 9 bases agree with TRBD2. CDR1 SGDLS and CDR2 YYNGEE come from the germline V gene. The length of the CDR3 is 17 residues. Trimming cost V 0 bases and J 9 bases; bases outside gene matches: 16. CDR3 coding DNA: TGTGCCAGCAGCGTAGGATCTAGCGGGATGGTCAGTGAACGGCAGTACTTC. This codes for CASSVGSSGMVSERQYF.